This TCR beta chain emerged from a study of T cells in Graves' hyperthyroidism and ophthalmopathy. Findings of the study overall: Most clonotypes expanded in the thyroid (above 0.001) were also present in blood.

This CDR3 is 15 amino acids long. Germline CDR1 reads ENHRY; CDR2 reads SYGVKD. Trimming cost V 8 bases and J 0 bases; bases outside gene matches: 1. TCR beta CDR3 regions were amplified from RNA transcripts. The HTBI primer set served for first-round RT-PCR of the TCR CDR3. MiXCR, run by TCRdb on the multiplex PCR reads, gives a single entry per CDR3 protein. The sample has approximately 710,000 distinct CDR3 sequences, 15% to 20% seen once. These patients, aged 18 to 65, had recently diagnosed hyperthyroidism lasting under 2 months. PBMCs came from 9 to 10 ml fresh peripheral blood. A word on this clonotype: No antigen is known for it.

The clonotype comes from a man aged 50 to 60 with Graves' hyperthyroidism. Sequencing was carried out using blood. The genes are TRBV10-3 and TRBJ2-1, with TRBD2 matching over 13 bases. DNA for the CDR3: TGTGCCATCGGGACTAGCGGGACCTCCTACAATGAGCAGTTCTTC. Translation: CAIGTSGTSYNEQFF.